Shown below are 27 T cell receptor beta chains from a single sample sequenced in a study of cytomegalovirus exposure and HLA in healthy donors. Clones were read by immunoSEQ multiplex PCR, and TCRdb kept only the in-frame ones, dropping some. The sample consists of 100,000 to 150,000 clones, about 96% of them appearing once. The specimen was PBMCs. These receptors were obtained from a man aged 18-30 years in good health and CMV-seronegative.

The rearrangement uses TRBV18 and TRBJ2-7, with D maybe TRBD1 (6 bases). Germline V gene sequence: CDR1 KGHSH, CDR2 LQKENI. Between the trimmed V and J ends, which lost 2 bases and 3 bases, there was a span of 17 bases. The CDR3 extends over 16 amino acids. This chain's CDR3 is CASSPTVGGLLYEQYF. Written as DNA, the CDR3 is TGTGCCAGCTCACCAACAGTAGGGGGTCTCCTCTACGAGCAGTACTTC.

This chain joins TRBV10-3 and TRBJ2-5; perhaps TRBD2 as D (5 bases). The CDR3 runs 16 residues. V was shortened by 0 bases and J by 4 bases, with 15 bases between the two germline ends. Looked up from germline, CDR1 is ENHRY and CDR2 is SYGVKD. CDR3 protein: CAISESLSGTGETQYF. The CDR3 region has the DNA TGTGCCATCAGTGAGTCGCTCAGCGGCACGGGAGAGACCCAGTACTTC.

J is TRBJ2-7 and V is TRBV4-3; 7 nucleotides agree with TRBD1. Germline CDR1 and CDR2: LGHNA and YSLEER. After removal of 0 bases from V and 2 bases from J, the junction contained 4 bases not matched to a gene. CDR3 size: 15 residues. The CDR3 DNA reads TGCGCCAGCAGCCAAGACCGGGACAGAGCCTACGAGCAGTACTTC. Its translation: CASSQDRDRAYEQYF.

The chain has TRBV19 and TRBJ1-3; the D gene is possibly TRBD1 (6 bases). Trimming took off 7 bases at V and 0 bases at J, with 10 bases between the two ends. Germline V gene sequence: CDR1 LNHDA, CDR2 SQIVND (reference sequence). CDR3 size: 14 residues. In nucleotides, the CDR3 is TGTGCCAGTAAACAGGGACCCTCTGGAAACACCATATATTTT. As protein: CASKQGPSGNTIYF.

The chain combines TRBV9 with TRBJ2-5; 13 positions agree with TRBD2. The CDR3 extends over 15 amino acids. Trimming at V came to 3 bases and at J to 2 bases, leaving 1 base not matched to a gene. CDR1 is SGDLS, CDR2 YYNGEE, per germline. The CDR3 DNA is TGTGCCAGCAGCGCGGGACTAGCGGGACAAGAGACCCAGTACTTC. Translating it yields CASSAGLAGQETQYF.

This sequence joins TRBV25-1 and TRBJ2-7; a weak D match, TRBD1 (5 bases). Germline V gene sequence: CDR1 MGHDK, CDR2 SYGVNS. V lost 3 bases and J lost 0, with 9 bases in between. CDR3 length: 14 residues. The CDR3 sequence: CASSDPGYSYEQYF. CDR3 in DNA: TGTGCCAGCAGTGATCCAGGGTACTCCTACGAGCAGTACTTC.

The V call is TRBV10-3, the J call TRBJ2-7; 9 bases are shared with TRBD1. Trimming took 5 bases from V and 1 from J; bases not matched to a gene: 6. There are 15 residues in the CDR3. CDR1 and CDR2 (germline): ENHRY, SYGVKD. CDR3 in DNA: TGTGCCATCAGTTCCGGGACAGGGCTTTCCTACGAGCAGTACTTC. Translation: CAISSGTGLSYEQYF.

The rearrangement uses TRBV28 and TRBJ1-5, with a possible D match to TRBD1 (6 bases). The CDR3 is made up of 14 amino acids. Looked up from germline, CDR1 is MDHEN and CDR2 is SYDVKM. V gave up 3 bases and J gave up 11 bases, with 17 bases separating them. CDR3 DNA: TGTGCCAGCAGTTTCCCGGGAGGGGGTAAGTCCCAGCATTTT. It codes for CASSFPGGGKSQHF. The complete variable domain, with remaining parts taken from reference TRBV28 and TRBJ1-5, reads DVKVTQSSRYLVKRTGEKVFLECVQDMDHENMFWYRQDPGLGLRLIYFSYDVKMKEKGDIPEGYSVSREKKERFSLILESASTNQTSMYLCASSFPGGGKSQHFGDGTRLSIL.

This clone was observed once. The chain employs TRBV5-5 and TRBJ1-3; D is unresolved. This CDR3 region has 14 residues. Germline CDR1 and CDR2: SGHKS and YYEKEE (reference sequence). The germline V and J ends were trimmed by 2 bases and 0 bases, with 6 bases remaining between them. In nucleotides, the CDR3 is TGTGCCAGCAGCTTTTACACCTCTGGAAACACCATATATTTT. As protein: CASSFYTSGNTIYF.

The chain employs TRBV15 and TRBJ2-1, with D possibly being TRBD2 (5 bases). The CDR3 has 17 amino acids. V lost 3 bases and J lost 4, with 19 bases in between. Germline-derived CDR1 and CDR2 are LNHNV and YYDKDF (reference sequence). CDR3 in amino acids: CATSSTLLVRGYNEQFF. CDR3 sequence (DNA): TGTGCCACCAGCAGTACTCTATTGGTCCGAGGGTACAATGAGCAGTTCTTC.

The chain links TRBV4-3 to TRBJ2-5; 8 nucleotides align to TRBD2. This CDR3 is built from 16 residues. Germline assignment: CDR1 LGHNA and CDR2 YSLEER. V gave up 0 bases and J gave up 1 base; unmatched junction bases: 4. The CDR3 is CASSQELTSGQETQYF. As DNA, the CDR3 is TGCGCCAGCAGCCAAGAGTTAACTAGCGGCCAAGAGACCCAGTACTTC.

The V call is TRBV4-1, the J call TRBJ2-1; 16 positions agree with TRBD2. With V trimmed by 4 bases and J by 2 bases, 11 bases remained unmatched. Germline V lookup: CDR1 MGHRA, CDR2 YSYEKL. CDR3 length equals 20 residues. The CDR3 DNA follows: TGCGCCAGCAGCCCCAGGCGGGGACTAGCGGGAGGGCCCGCCTACAATGAGCAGTTCTTC. This codes for CASSPRRGLAGGPAYNEQFF.

The gene calls are TRBV5-1 and TRBJ2-2; 7 nucleotides agree with TRBD2. The junction had 6 bases not matched to a gene; V was cut back by 0 bases and J by 4 bases. Germline V lookup: CDR1 SGHRS, CDR2 YFSETQ. The CDR3 extends over 16 amino acids. CDR3 protein: CASSLGASGFTGELFF. The CDR3 bases are TGCGCCAGCAGCTTGGGGGCTAGCGGATTCACCGGGGAGCTGTTTTTT.

This chain links TRBV7-3 with TRBJ2-2; a weak D match, TRBD2 (5 bases). V was trimmed by 3 bases and J by 4 bases, leaving 12 bases between them. From germline, CDR1 is SGHTA and CDR2 FQGTGA. There are 15 residues in the CDR3. The DNA for the CDR3 is TGTGCCAGCAGCTTGCGGACTGGCGGCACCGGGGAGCTGTTTTTT. Translated, it gives CASSLRTGGTGELFF. The variable domain in full, with the rest retrieved from reference TRBV7-3 and TRBJ2-2, is GAGVSQTPSNKVTEKGKYVELRCDPISGHTALYWYRQSLGQGPEFLIYFQGTGAADDSGLPNDRFFAVRPEGSVSTLKIQRTERGDSAVYLCASSLRTGGTGELFFGEGSRLTVL.

The chain uses TRBV19 and TRBJ1-2; D is possibly TRBD1 (5 bases). This CDR3 has 13 amino acids. From germline, CDR1 is LNHDA and CDR2 SQIVND (reference sequence). V gave up 4 bases and J gave up 6 bases, with 12 bases separating them. The CDR3 protein is CASSTGGQNGYTF. CDR3 sequence (DNA): TGTGCCAGTAGTACCGGGGGTCAGAATGGCTACACCTTC.

The chain carries TRBV5-1 and TRBJ2-7; TRBD1 matches at 8 bases. The CDR3 covers 15 residues. V dropped 0 bases and J dropped 3; count of bases not matched to a gene: 5. Germline CDR1 SGHRS, CDR2 YFSETQ. The CDR3 region is CASSLAGTGDYEQYF. CDR3 nucleotides: TGCGCCAGCAGCTTGGCAGGGACAGGAGACTACGAGCAGTACTTC.

This rearrangement joins TRBV28 to TRBJ2-5; 9 nucleotides agree with TRBD2. The CDR3 spans 14 residues. V was pared by 3 bases and J by 7 bases, with 6 bases of the junction left unmatched. Germline assignment: CDR1 MDHEN and CDR2 SYDVKM. In DNA, the CDR3 is TGTGCCAGCAGTTTTAGCGGGAGTGAGAGGACCCAGTACTTC. It yields the protein CASSFSGSERTQYF.

The J gene is TRBJ2-5, the V gene TRBV6-1; 8 positions match TRBD1. The trim removed 6 bases at V and 4 bases at J, leaving 10 bases unmatched. The CDR3 is 15 amino acids. Germline loops: CDR1 MNHNS, CDR2 SASEGT. In DNA form, the CDR3 reads TGTGCCAGCAGCCGAGACAGGGGATGGATAGAGACCCAGTACTTC. It yields the protein CASSRDRGWIETQYF.

This clone was recorded only once. V is TRBV4-2 and J is TRBJ2-2, with D perhaps TRBD2 (6 bases). Germline-derived CDR1 and CDR2 are LGHNA and YNFKEQ. The CDR3 runs to 17 residues. The V and J ends lost 0 bases and 6 bases respectively, with 17 bases between them. CDR3 sequence (DNA): TGTGCCAGCAGCCAAGATATAGGAGGGGTTAAGTCCGGGGAGCTGTTTTTT. This gives the protein CASSQDIGGVKSGELFF.

This rearrangement joins TRBV28 to TRBJ2-7; D uncertain. This CDR3 has 15 amino acids. V was trimmed by 6 bases and J by 2 bases, leaving 17 bases between them. The germline V gene has CDR1 MDHEN and CDR2 SYDVKM. The CDR3 is CASRPGLTYPYEQYF. CDR3 bases: TGTGCCAGCAGGCCGGGTCTCACTTATCCCTACGAGCAGTACTTC. The full variable domain, completed using reference TRBV28 and TRBJ2-7, is DVKVTQSSRYLVKRTGEKVFLECVQDMDHENMFWYRQDPGLGLRLIYFSYDVKMKEKGDIPEGYSVSREKKERFSLILESASTNQTSMYLCASRPGLTYPYEQYFGPGTRLTVT.

The V gene is TRBV5-5, the J gene TRBJ1-1, with 8 nucleotides matching TRBD1. The germline CDR1 and CDR2 sequences are SGHKS and YYEKEE (reference sequence). The CDR3 totals 12 residues. V was pared by 7 bases and J by 11 bases, with 10 bases of the junction left unmatched. DNA for the CDR3: TGTGCCAGCGGGGACCAGGGGGCCTGGGCTTTCTTT. Encoded protein: CASGDQGAWAFF.

V gene TRBV18 combines with J gene TRBJ1-2; 10 nucleotides agree with TRBD1. Germline CDR1 reads KGHSH; CDR2 reads LQKENI. The CDR3 sequence is 14 residues long. V lost 2 bases, J lost 8 bases, and 5 bases stayed unmatched. The CDR3 loop reads CASSPLGTGEGYTF. CDR3 DNA: TGTGCCAGCTCACCATTGGGGACAGGGGAAGGCTACACCTTC.

This CDR3 is CASHDSPVSGTQYF. For the CDR3, the DNA is TGTGCCAGCCACGACAGTCCCGTTAGTGGTACGCAGTATTTT. The chain employs TRBV9 and TRBJ2-3; tentative D call: TRBD1 (5 bases). Germline V gene lookup returns CDR1 SGDLS and CDR2 YYNGEE. This CDR3 is built from 14 residues. V was clipped by 7 bases and J by 8 bases, with 20 bases between them.

This sequence joins TRBV28 and TRBJ2-1, with 9 bases lining up with TRBD2. V dropped 5 bases and J dropped 0; count of bases not matched to a gene: 11. The germline CDR1 and CDR2 sequences are MDHEN and SYDVKM. The CDR3 consists of 18 residues. CDR3: CASSPFSSGVRSYNEQFF. The CDR3 DNA reads TGTGCCAGCAGTCCATTCTCTAGCGGGGTCCGCTCCTACAATGAGCAGTTCTTC.

Turning to this clone: At one boundary the junction diverges from the germline segment, which might be a read error. This chain joins TRBV6-5 and TRBJ2-7; 13 bases are a match to TRBD2. Germline values: CDR1 MNHEY, CDR2 SVGAGI. The CDR3 has 14 amino acids. The CDR3 sequence is CASSYGTSGTSRSF. For the CDR3, the DNA is TGTGCCAGCAGTTACGGGACTAGCGGGACTTCACGGAGCTTC.

The chain combines TRBV7-6 with TRBJ2-1, with 9 bases matching TRBD2. Trimming cost V 5 bases and J 2 bases; bases outside gene matches: 7. The germline V gene encodes CDR1 SGHVS and CDR2 FNYEAQ. CDR3 length: 16 amino acids. CDR3 DNA: TGTGCCAGCAGCGTTAGACTAGCGGCCCCCTACAATGAGCAGTTCTTC. Protein product: CASSVRLAAPYNEQFF.

The genes are TRBV28 and TRBJ1-1; D unclear. Germline lookup yields CDR1 MDHEN and CDR2 SYDVKM. The V and J ends lost 7 bases and 2 bases respectively, with 11 bases between them. The CDR3 has 13 residues. CDR3 DNA sequence: TGTGCCAGCACCGTCGATAGTAACACTGAAGCTTTCTTT. It yields the protein CASTVDSNTEAFF.